This T cell receptor (beta chain) is from a study of Graves' ophthalmopathy and Graves' hyperthyroidism. This clonotype was counted ten times or more. Amplified TCR beta CDR3 regions were obtained using RNA transcripts as template. Following a first-round RT-PCR that used HTBI primers, a second-round multiplex PCR was carried out. TCRdb itself ran the multiplex PCR reads through MiXCR, one entry per CDR3 protein. The data hold about 210,000 distinct CDR3 sequences, with less than 30% observed a single time. The V and J ends lost 6 bases and 1 base respectively, with 9 bases between them. Germline V gene lookup returns CDR1 MNHNS and CDR2 SASEGT. This CDR3 region has 13 residues. Patients were left out if they had other autoimmune diseases, uncontrolled infections, pregnancy or lactation. Clinicians made diagnoses from clinical symptoms, serum thyroxine, TRAb, thyroid ultrasound and orbital computed tomography.

The specimen was peripheral blood. This receptor was obtained from a man in his fifties with Graves' ophthalmopathy. V usage is TRBV6-1 and J usage is TRBJ1-1; D is uncertain. The CDR3 DNA reads TGTGCCAGCAGCGACCGTGGGAACACTGAAGCTTTCTTT. Encoded protein: CASSDRGNTEAFF.